These 24 T cell receptor beta chains share one sample of origin, sequenced in a study of technical replicates of blood from a handful of donors. Sequenced by immunoSEQ multiplex PCR; TCRdb stores in-frame clones only, minus some. The repertoire has tens of thousands of clones, around 95% of them found once; the top ten carry 0.25% to 0.3%. The specimen sequenced was T cells isolated from PBMCs. The receptors stem from a human donor in good health.

The chain has TRBV25-1 and TRBJ1-1, with D unclear. Trimming shortened V by 4 bases and J by 3 bases, and 6 bases separated the two germline ends. Germline V gives CDR1 MGHDK, CDR2 SYGVNS. This CDR3 spans 12 amino acids. The CDR3 nucleotides read TGTGCCAGCAGTGGCGGGGACACTGAAGCTTTCTTT. Protein: CASSGGDTEAFF.

This chain joins TRBV19 and TRBJ1-2; no clear D gene. The CDR3 covers 17 residues. Trimming stripped 3 bases from V and 2 bases from J, with 19 bases between. The germline gives CDR1 LNHDA, CDR2 SQIVND (reference sequence). The CDR3 region is CASSMSRAVSVNYGYTF. The CDR3 nucleotides are TGTGCCAGTAGTATGTCGCGGGCAGTAAGTGTGAACTATGGCTACACCTTC.

A remark on this clone: Compared with germline, one end of the junction differs, possibly owing to a read error. The chain is built from TRBV6-1 and TRBJ1-2; D unclear. This CDR3 comprises 12 residues. The V gene's germline CDR1 is MNHNS and CDR2 SASEGT. This CDR3 is CASSDGLFGCTF. CDR3 coding DNA: TGTGCCAGCAGTGACGGACTCTTCGGCTGCACCTTC.

This chain uses TRBV7-2 with TRBJ2-5; TRBD2 matches 9 bases. CDR3 size: 15 residues. With V trimmed by 1 base and J by 7 bases, 7 bases remained unmatched. CDR1 is SGHTA and CDR2 is FQGNSA in the germline V gene. The CDR3 reads CASSLVRREGPTQYF. The CDR3 DNA reads as TGTGCCAGCAGCTTAGTACGGCGGGAGGGCCCGACCCAGTACTTC. The full variable domain, its missing parts supplied by reference TRBV7-2 and TRBJ2-5, is GAGVSQSPSNKVTEKGKDVELRCDPISGHTALYWYRQSLGQGLEFLIYFQGNSAPDKSGLPSDRFSAERTGGSVSTLTIQRTQQEDSAVYLCASSLVRREGPTQYFGPGTRLLVL.

CDR3 nucleotide sequence: TGTGCCAGCAGTCATCCGGGAATCTTTTCGGAAGCTTTCTTT. Translated, it gives CASSHPGIFSEAFF. This chain uses TRBV11-2 with TRBJ1-1; D gene unclear. The CDR3 runs 14 residues. In germline, CDR1 is SGHAT, CDR2 FQNNGV. V was pared by 6 bases and J by 8 bases, with 19 bases between.

About this clone: The junction departs from the called germline gene at one end, perhaps through a read error. The chain joins TRBV20-1 to TRBJ2-3; D is undetermined. The CDR3 loop spans 10 amino acids. CDR1 and CDR2 from the germline V gene are DFQATT and SNEGSKA (reference sequence). The CDR3 DNA is TGCAGTGCTAGCAGAGATACGCAGTATTTT. This codes for CSASRDTQYF.

This rearrangement joins TRBV5-1 to TRBJ2-3, with 8 bases fitting TRBD2. The germline CDR1 and CDR2 sequences are SGHRS and YFSETQ. Trimming cost V 1 base and J 1 base; bases outside gene matches: 11. The CDR3 sequence is 18 residues long. CDR3 DNA: TGCGCCAGCAGCTTGTTCGGATACACTAGCGGTCGCACAGATACGCAGTATTTT. Translating gives CASSLFGYTSGRTDTQYF.

The chain joins TRBV28 to TRBJ1-2, with 7 nucleotides matching TRBD1. Germline lookup yields CDR1 MDHEN and CDR2 SYDVKM. Trimming at V came to 3 bases and at J to 4 bases, leaving 8 bases not matched to a gene. This CDR3 region has 15 residues. The CDR3 DNA reads as TGTGCCAGCAGTTTTGGGGACAGATTGATCTATGGCTACACCTTC. This encodes CASSFGDRLIYGYTF.

This chain links TRBV5-1 with TRBJ1-2, with D possibly TRBD1 on 5 matching bases. The V gene lost 2 bases and the J gene lost 4 bases, with 12 bases spanning the gap. This CDR3 region has 14 residues. Per the germline V gene, CDR1 is SGHRS and CDR2 is YFSETQ. CDR3 DNA sequence: TGCGCCAGCAGCTTCGAGACAGCCTTCTATGGCTACACCTTC. Encoded protein: CASSFETAFYGYTF.

This chain uses TRBV30 with TRBJ2-7; no clear D. This CDR3 has 13 amino acids. The V and J ends lost 4 bases and 2 bases respectively, with 12 bases between them. Germline CDR1 and CDR2: GTSNPN and SVGIG (reference sequence). The CDR3 nucleotides are TGTGCCTGGAACCGAGGAGTCACCTACGAGCAGTACTTC. It translates to CAWNRGVTYEQYF.

The chain is built from TRBV1 and TRBJ2-7; the DNA was not compared with TRBD1, the D call given in the table. TRBV1 is a known pseudogene. CDR3 length: 11 amino acids. In DNA form, the CDR3 reads TGCACCAGCAGCCAAGAAATCAGGGGGTACTTC. This encodes CTSSQEIRGYF.

The chain uses TRBV7-9 and TRBJ1-5; D gene ambiguous. The CDR3 length is 16 residues. Trimming took 1 base from V and 7 from J, leaving 17 bases between them. The germline gives CDR1 SEHNR, CDR2 FQNEAQ (reference sequence). Written as DNA, the CDR3 is TGTGCCAGCAGCTTAGTGAACGGTTTTACGGGACAGCCCCAGCATTTT. It translates to CASSLVNGFTGQPQHF.

This CDR3 is CASSEVDSGNTGELFF. The CDR3 nucleotides are TGCGCCAGCAGTGAAGTTGATAGCGGAAACACCGGGGAGCTGTTTTTT. The chain links TRBV10-2 to TRBJ2-2; tentatively, D is TRBD2 (6 bases). The CDR3 spans 16 residues. Germline CDR1 and CDR2: WSHSY and SAAADI. V dropped 3 bases and J dropped 2 bases, with 13 bases sitting between them.

The chain couples TRBV28 to TRBJ1-2; 7 bases fit TRBD1. Trimming cost V 4 bases and J 1 base; bases outside gene matches: 12. CDR1 and CDR2 (germline): MDHEN, SYDVKM. CDR3 size: 17 residues. The CDR3 spells CASSSRTGATINYGYTF. As DNA, the CDR3 is TGTGCCAGCAGTTCCCGGACAGGCGCTACGATTAACTATGGCTACACCTTC.

The chain recombines TRBV19 with TRBJ1-5; 9 bases fit TRBD1. Germline lookup yields CDR1 LNHDA and CDR2 SQIVND (reference sequence). The CDR3 totals 15 residues. The junction had 1 base not matched to a gene; V was cut back by 3 bases and J by 1 base. The CDR3, as DNA: TGTGCCAGTAGTATGGACAGGGGAAGCAATCAGCCCCAGCATTTT. Translating gives CASSMDRGSNQPQHF.

The chain couples TRBV5-1 to TRBJ1-1; D gene unclear. Germline-derived CDR1 and CDR2 are SGHRS and YFSETQ. This CDR3 has 13 residues. The V end was cut by 0 bases, the J end by 4 bases, with 7 bases between. In DNA form, the CDR3 reads TGCGCCAGCAGCTTGGACGCGGGCACTGAAGCTTTCTTT. Protein: CASSLDAGTEAFF.

The V call is TRBV7-9, the J call TRBJ2-7; D perhaps matches TRBD1 (7 bases). Germline lookup yields CDR1 SEHNR and CDR2 FQNEAQ (reference sequence). The length of the CDR3 is 13 residues. Trimming left V 5 bases short and J 2 bases short, with 10 bases between. The CDR3 DNA follows: TGTGCCAGCAGCCTCAGGGGGGCCTACGAGCAGTACTTC. It yields the protein CASSLRGAYEQYF.

This chain connects TRBV29-1 to TRBJ2-1, with 13 bases fitting TRBD2. Germline CDR1 and CDR2: SQVTM and ANQGSEA. CDR3 length: 13 residues. With V trimmed by 4 bases and J by 8 bases, 2 bases remained unmatched. The CDR3 protein is CSVVLAGGDEQFF. In nucleotides, the CDR3 is TGCAGCGTTGTACTAGCGGGAGGGGATGAGCAGTTCTTC.

The gene calls are TRBV9 and TRBJ1-5; 11 nucleotides agree with TRBD1. J gave up 4 bases and V 4 bases, and 13 bases lay outside the gene matches. Germline CDR1 SGDLS, CDR2 YYNGEE. The CDR3 totals 18 residues. CDR3 sequence (DNA): TGTGCCAGCAGCCAGATTATACCGGGACAGGGGGAAAATCAGCCCCAGCATTTT. It translates to CASSQIIPGQGENQPQHF.

This clone was seen a single time. This sequence joins TRBV2 and TRBJ2-1; no clear D gene. This CDR3 has 13 amino acids. Per germline, CDR1 SNHLY and CDR2 FYNNEI. V lost 6 bases and J 0 bases, leaving 6 bases between the germline ends. As DNA, the CDR3 is TGTGCCAGCAGGATGAGCTCCTACAATGAGCAGTTCTTC. This translates into CASRMSSYNEQFF. The full variable domain, with the rest looked up from reference TRBV2 and TRBJ2-1, is EPEVTQTPSHQVTQMGQEVILRCVPISNHLYFYWYRQILGQKVEFLVSFYNNEISEKSEIFDDQFSVERPDGSNFTLKIRSTKLEDSAMYFCASRMSSYNEQFFGPGTRLTVL.

The rearrangement uses TRBV6-5 and TRBJ1-3, with D possibly being TRBD1 (6 bases). The CDR3 is 14 residues long. V lost 2 bases and J lost 8, with 13 bases in between. Germline V lookup: CDR1 MNHEY, CDR2 SVGAGI. CDR3 bases: TGTGCCAGCAGTTACGGCAGGGGCGCATACACCATATATTTT. Translation gives CASSYGRGAYTIYF.

The chain has TRBV7-9 and TRBJ2-7; 7 nucleotides align to TRBD1. This CDR3 is built from 14 residues. Germline loops: CDR1 SEHNR, CDR2 FQNEAQ (reference sequence). J was trimmed by 7 bases and V by 5 bases; bases with no gene match: 11. This CDR3 reads CASSPEGQGEEQYF. The CDR3 DNA reads TGTGCCAGCAGCCCGGAAGGGCAGGGGGAGGAGCAGTACTTC.

The chain uses TRBV27 and TRBJ2-3; D ambiguous. This CDR3 comprises 14 residues. CDR1 MNHEY and CDR2 SMNVEV come from the germline V gene (reference sequence). V lost 0 bases and J lost 5, with 9 bases in between. CDR3 amino acids: CASSLSMAEDTQYF. The CDR3 coding sequence is TGTGCCAGCAGTTTATCGATGGCAGAAGATACGCAGTATTTT.

The chain has TRBV7-8 and TRBJ2-3, with D possibly matching TRBD2 (5 bases). V was shortened by 2 bases and J by 10 bases, with 16 bases between the two germline ends. Germline-derived CDR1 and CDR2 are SGHVS and FQNEAQ. The CDR3 is 14 residues long. The CDR3 sequence: CASSLLLFAGAQYF. CDR3 nucleotides: TGTGCCAGCAGCTTACTCCTCTTCGCGGGTGCGCAGTATTTT.